These 3 T cell receptor beta chains were all obtained from the same sample, sequenced in a study of T-cell reconstitution after alpha-beta-depleted transplantation in children. For TCRbeta, the library was prepared with unique molecular identifiers. MiXCR, applied by TCRdb to the PCR reads, yields one record per CDR3 protein. This sample carries more than 450,000 distinct CDR3 sequences, approximately 20% of them seen once, and the ten largest clones take more than 2.5%. Sequencing was performed on PBMCs from the stem cell graft donor, taken from the stem cell graft. These TCRs come from a human donor who donated a stem cell graft to a child with acute lymphoblastic leukemia.

V is TRBV5-1 and J is TRBJ1-1, with D perhaps TRBD1 (6 bases). Germline V gene sequence: CDR1 SGHRS, CDR2 YFSETQ. Trimming shortened V by 6 bases and J by 4 bases, and 13 bases separated the two germline ends. The CDR3 is 13 residues long. DNA for the CDR3: TGCGCCAGCACCGCTCAGGGGAGCACTGAAGCTTTCTTT. It is translated as CASTAQGSTEAFF.

This clonotype showed up just a few times. The chain employs TRBV9 and TRBJ2-1; TRBD2 might be the D (6 bases). The V and J ends lost 7 bases and 7 bases respectively, with 21 bases between them. Germline V lookup: CDR1 SGDLS, CDR2 YYNGEE. The CDR3 is made up of 15 amino acids. CDR3 DNA: TGTGCCAGCTCCCCCTGGTCTGGGGCGGGGAATGAGCAGTTCTTC. Its protein is CASSPWSGAGNEQFF.

V gene TRBV7-9 combines with J gene TRBJ2-3, with TRBD1 matching 9 bases. Germline CDR1 SEHNR, CDR2 FQNEAQ (reference sequence). Trimming at V came to 5 bases and at J to 3 bases, leaving 18 bases not matched to a gene. The CDR3 consists of 19 residues. The CDR3 reads CASSDRDRAFTEVTDTQYF. The CDR3 region has the DNA TGTGCCAGCAGCGACCGGGACAGGGCATTTACGGAGGTGACAGATACGCAGTATTTT.